The 13 T cell receptor beta chains below come from one sample, sequenced in a study of cytomegalovirus exposure and HLA in healthy donors. Assay used: immunoSEQ multiplex PCR; TCRdb lists only in-frame clones, some missing. The sample gives more than 300,000 clones, more than 80% of which show up once; 0.83% is in the top ten. Material for sequencing was PBMCs. Receptors were obtained from a young woman in good health and CMV-seronegative.

The V call is TRBV6-1, the J call TRBJ2-1; D is perhaps TRBD1 (5 bases). V was shortened by 1 base and J by 3 bases, with 13 bases between the two germline ends. The CDR3 totals 16 residues. Germline V CDR1 and CDR2: MNHNS, SASEGT. This chain's CDR3 is CASSEEWQGNYNEQFF. The DNA for the CDR3 is TGTGCCAGCAGTGAAGAGTGGCAGGGCAACTACAATGAGCAGTTCTTC.

The gene calls are TRBV7-2 and TRBJ1-5, with TRBD1 matching over 8 bases. The CDR3 is made up of 15 amino acids. The germline V gene encodes CDR1 SGHTA and CDR2 FQGNSA. V lost 5 bases, J lost 5 bases, and 8 bases stayed unmatched. As DNA, the CDR3 is TGTGCCAGCAGCCAGGGACAGGCGGGGTATCAGCCCCAGCATTTT. The encoded protein is CASSQGQAGYQPQHF.

The chain combines TRBV7-6 with TRBJ1-3; 7 bases agree with TRBD1. The CDR3 loop spans 18 amino acids. Trimming removed 0 bases from V and 0 bases from J; junction bases left unmatched: 8. Per the germline V gene, CDR1 is SGHVS and CDR2 is FNYEAQ. This CDR3 reads CASSLALRDSASGNTIYF. The CDR3 DNA reads as TGTGCCAGCAGCTTAGCGCTTAGGGACAGTGCCTCTGGAAACACCATATATTTT.

This chain uses TRBV5-4 with TRBJ2-4, with 9 bases aligning to TRBD1. The length of the CDR3 is 19 residues. With V trimmed by 0 bases and J by 0 bases, 10 bases remained unmatched. Germline assignment: CDR1 SGHNT and CDR2 YYREEE (reference sequence). The DNA for the CDR3 is TGTGCCAGCAGCTTGGAGGGACAGGGAAGACTACTAGCCAAAAACATTCAGTACTTC. Its protein is CASSLEGQGRLLAKNIQYF.

J is TRBJ1-1 and V is TRBV7-9; the D gene is possibly TRBD1 (6 bases). CDR1 and CDR2 (germline): SEHNR, FQNEAQ (reference sequence). The CDR3 is 15 amino acids. V gave up 4 bases and J gave up 0 bases, with 12 bases separating them. The CDR3 DNA follows: TGTGCCAGCAGCTCGCAGGGACACATGAACACTGAAGCTTTCTTT. Residues: CASSSQGHMNTEAFF.

V gene TRBV7-6 combines with J gene TRBJ2-3; 13 bases fit TRBD2. Germline-derived CDR1 and CDR2 are SGHVS and FNYEAQ. Trimming removed 0 bases from V and 1 base from J; junction bases left unmatched: 7. The CDR3 is made up of 19 amino acids. This CDR3 reads CASSLAEGLAGARTDTQYF. The CDR3 nucleotides are TGTGCCAGCAGCTTAGCCGAAGGACTAGCGGGGGCCCGCACAGATACGCAGTATTTT.

The V and J genes are TRBV11-2 and TRBJ2-7; tentatively, D is TRBD2 (6 bases). The CDR3 loop spans 16 amino acids. Deletions cut 1 base from V and 3 bases from J, with 16 bases between. Germline V gene lookup returns CDR1 SGHAT and CDR2 FQNNGV. The CDR3 loop is CASSLAPTEGHYEQYF. The CDR3 coding sequence is TGTGCCAGCAGCTTAGCCCCGACGGAGGGGCACTACGAGCAGTACTTC. Full variable domain (missing parts from reference TRBV11-2 and TRBJ2-7): EAGVAQSPRYKIIEKRQSVAFWCNPISGHATLYWYQQILGQGPKLLIQFQNNGVVDDSQLPKDRFSAERLKGVDSTLKIQPAKLEDSAVYLCASSLAPTEGHYEQYFGPGTRLTVT.

The chain uses TRBV6-1 and TRBJ1-5; D perhaps matches TRBD1 (5 bases). Trimming shortened V by 0 bases and J by 4 bases, and 22 bases separated the two germline ends. The CDR3 is made up of 19 amino acids. Looked up from germline, CDR1 is MNHNS and CDR2 is SASEGT. The CDR3 bases are TGTGCCAGCAGTGAAGCTCGAGGGTACCTTCTGGGGGGGAATCAGCCCCAGCATTTT. This sequence encodes CASSEARGYLLGGNQPQHF.

This clone was observed once. The chain recombines TRBV27 with TRBJ1-5; D call uncertain. Trimming cost V 0 bases and J 1 base, with 7 bases left between them. Germline V CDR1 and CDR2: MNHEY, SMNVEV (reference sequence). This CDR3 has 15 residues. The CDR3 region is CASSLSYISNQPQHF. CDR3 coding DNA: TGTGCCAGCAGTTTATCCTATATCAGCAATCAGCCCCAGCATTTT.

CDR3: CASNRAGQGAGEQYF. The CDR3 coding sequence is TGTGCCAGCAATAGAGCGGGACAGGGGGCGGGGGAGCAGTACTTC. This chain joins TRBV2 and TRBJ2-7, with 12 bases fitting TRBD1. From germline, CDR1 is SNHLY and CDR2 FYNNEI. Trimming removed 7 bases from V and 7 bases from J; junction bases left unmatched: 11. The CDR3 has 15 residues.

The genes are TRBV5-4 and TRBJ2-7, with 7 bases that match TRBD1. Germline assignment: CDR1 SGHNT and CDR2 YYREEE (reference sequence). The CDR3 contains 14 residues. Trimming cost V 4 bases and J 2 bases; bases outside gene matches: 6. CDR3 residues: CASSLGTETYEQYF. As DNA, the CDR3 is TGTGCCAGCAGCCTCGGGACAGAGACCTACGAGCAGTACTTC.

The chain joins TRBV27 to TRBJ2-6; no reliable D call. The length of the CDR3 is 14 residues. V was pared by 4 bases and J by 0 bases, with 4 bases between. Germline CDR1 is MNHEY and CDR2 is SMNVEV (reference sequence). CDR3: CASSSLSGANVLTF. CDR3 sequence (DNA): TGTGCCAGCAGTTCCCTCTCTGGGGCCAACGTCCTGACTTTC.

The chain recombines TRBV2 with TRBJ2-3, with D tentatively TRBD2 (6 bases). V gave up 4 bases and J gave up 2 bases, with 13 bases separating them. The CDR3 covers 15 residues. In germline, CDR1 is SNHLY, CDR2 FYNNEI. CDR3 sequence (DNA): TGTGCCAGCAGTGGCCGCGGGGAATCCACAGATACGCAGTATTTT. Its translation is CASSGRGESTDTQYF.